A single sample gave rise to the 16 T cell receptor beta chains below, sequenced in a study of OX40 agonist ivuxolimab in advanced cancers. Produced via immunoSEQ multiplex PCR; TCRdb's table is partial and in-frame only. The sample lists about 82,000 clones, around 88% occurring once. The sample here was CD4+ or CD8+ T cells sorted from blood, taken in a trial of the OX40 agonist ivuxolimab. The receptors were sampled from an adult with an advanced solid tumor such as melanoma, head and neck, liver or kidney cancer.

The count of this clone is one. V and J are TRBV15 and TRBJ1-2; D is uncertain. The CDR3 totals 15 residues. Trimming left V 4 bases short and J 2 bases short, with 14 bases between. The germline CDR1 and CDR2 sequences are LNHNV and YYDKDF (reference sequence). CDR3 in amino acids: CATSKNGRPNYGYTF. CDR3 in DNA: TGTGCCACCAGCAAAAACGGTCGGCCAAACTATGGCTACACCTTC.

The rearrangement uses TRBV28 and TRBJ2-7; perhaps TRBD1 as D (5 bases). Germline CDR1 reads MDHEN; CDR2 reads SYDVKM. The CDR3 consists of 12 residues. V was cut by 5 bases and J by 3 bases, with 8 bases left in between. The CDR3 coding sequence is TGTGCCAGCAGTGGACAACTCTACGAGCAGTACTTC. It encodes CASSGQLYEQYF.

The V call is TRBV11-1, the J call TRBJ1-2; 9 nucleotides match TRBD1. V lost 5 bases to trimming and J lost 2 bases; unmatched junction nucleotides: 6. From germline, CDR1 is SGHAT and CDR2 FQDESV (reference sequence). The CDR3 consists of 15 residues. CDR3 amino acids: CASSMGQGRNYGYTF. CDR3 DNA: TGTGCCAGCAGCATGGGACAGGGTCGGAACTATGGCTACACCTTC.

This clone was seen once. The CDR3 is CASSEWRDGEQYF. The CDR3 DNA follows: TGTGCCAGCAGTGAGTGGCGGGATGGAGAGCAGTACTTC. The V and J genes are TRBV2 and TRBJ2-7, with a tentative D call TRBD2 (6 bases). This CDR3 is 13 amino acids long. V lost 3 bases to trimming and J lost 7 bases, with 13 bases between them. Per the germline V gene, CDR1 is SNHLY and CDR2 is FYNNEI.

V gene TRBV4-1 combines with J gene TRBJ2-3; no clear D. The V gene's germline CDR1 is MGHRA and CDR2 YSYEKL. The V end lost 5 bases, the J end lost 4 bases, and 7 bases lay between the germline ends. CDR3 size: 12 residues. The CDR3 reads CASSYLADTQYF. CDR3 nucleotide sequence: TGCGCCAGCAGCTATCTGGCAGATACGCAGTATTTT.

The sample holds one count of this clone. The gene calls are TRBV19 and TRBJ2-6; no clear D. Germline CDR1 and CDR2: LNHDA and SQIVND (reference sequence). There are 15 residues in the CDR3. Trimming pared 8 bases from V and 0 bases from J, leaving 11 bases between. The DNA of the CDR3 is TGTGCCAGTCAACCGAGGAGCTCTGGGGCCAACGTCCTGACTTTC. It translates to CASQPRSSGANVLTF.

The chain is built from TRBV28 and TRBJ2-5, with 14 bases identical to TRBD2. Germline V CDR1 and CDR2: MDHEN, SYDVKM. This CDR3 is built from 16 residues. V dropped 8 bases and J dropped 4; count of bases not matched to a gene: 9. CDR3 nucleotide sequence: TGTGCCAGCCGGCGGGGACTAGCGGGAGCGGGAGAGACCCAGTACTTC. This translates into CASRRGLAGAGETQYF. The full variable domain, in which reference TRBV28 and TRBJ2-5 provide the parts outside the CDR3, is DVKVTQSSRYLVKRTGEKVFLECVQDMDHENMFWYRQDPGLGLRLIYFSYDVKMKEKGDIPEGYSVSREKKERFSLILESASTNQTSMYLCASRRGLAGAGETQYFGPGTRLLVL.

The V gene is TRBV6-1, the J gene TRBJ2-5; D unclear. Trimming took 5 bases from V and 1 from J, leaving 8 bases between them. CDR3 size: 13 residues. Germline V gene data show CDR1 as MNHNS and CDR2 as SASEGT. CDR3 region: CASSLHLQETQYF. CDR3 sequence (DNA): TGTGCCAGCAGTCTCCACCTCCAAGAGACCCAGTACTTC.

The V gene is TRBV28, the J gene TRBJ1-4; no clear D. CDR1 is MDHEN, CDR2 SYDVKM, per germline. V lost 10 bases to trimming and J lost 2 bases, with 8 bases between them. The CDR3 consists of 12 residues. Here the CDR3 DNA reads TGTGCCATTGCCTCGACTAATGAAAAACTGTTTTTT. Translated: CAIASTNEKLFF.

The rearrangement links TRBV5-1 to TRBJ2-1; 8 bases line up with TRBD2. Germline-derived CDR1 and CDR2 are SGHRS and YFSETQ. J was trimmed by 5 bases and V by 1 base; bases with no gene match: 2. This CDR3 has 14 residues. CDR3 DNA sequence: TGCGCCAGCAGCTTGACTAGCGGTAACAATGAGCAGTTCTTC. Amino acids: CASSLTSGNNEQFF.

CDR3 bases: TGTGCCAGCAGTGATCCGGGACAGGGAGACTACGAGCAGTACTTC. Translation: CASSDPGQGDYEQYF. The chain recombines TRBV25-1 with TRBJ2-7, with 9 bases fitting TRBD1. Germline loops: CDR1 MGHDK, CDR2 SYGVNS. The V segment lost 3 bases and the J segment 3 bases; nucleotides outside the gene matches: 6. CDR3 length: 15 amino acids.

The chain recombines TRBV12-1 with TRBJ2-1; the table's D call of TRBD1 was not tested on the DNA. TRBV12-1 constitutes a pseudogene. There are 13 residues in the CDR3. CDR3 nucleotide sequence: TGTGCCAGCACCTCTGGGCTACTCCATGAGCAGTTCTTC. Its protein product is CASTSGLLHEQFF.

The chain combines TRBV6-1 with TRBJ2-7, with D possibly matching TRBD1 (6 bases). The V end lost 11 bases, the J end lost 1 base, and 15 bases lay between the germline ends. CDR1 and CDR2 (germline): MNHNS, SASEGT. The length of the CDR3 is 13 residues. The CDR3 spells CAAGTIKSYEQYF. The CDR3 DNA sequence: TGTGCCGCCGGGACAATAAAGTCCTACGAGCAGTACTTC.

The chain employs TRBV7-9 and TRBJ2-7; D remains ambiguous. This CDR3 has 12 amino acids. Trimming left V 4 bases short and J 4 bases short, with 8 bases between. Germline CDR1 and CDR2: SEHNR and FQNEAQ (reference sequence). The CDR3 protein is CASSSFLYEQYF. The CDR3 DNA reads TGTGCCAGCAGCTCCTTCCTATACGAGCAGTACTTC.

The V call is TRBV7-8, the J call TRBJ2-7; D gene ambiguous. The CDR3 is 15 amino acids. Germline values: CDR1 SGHVS, CDR2 FQNEAQ. V lost 1 base and J lost 2, with 12 bases in between. The CDR3 DNA reads as TGTGCCAGCAGCTTAGAATATGAACCGACCTACGAGCAGTACTTC. Translating it yields CASSLEYEPTYEQYF.

This chain uses TRBV6-5 with TRBJ2-3, with 12 bases fitting TRBD2. CDR1 is MNHEY and CDR2 is SVGAGI in the germline V gene. The CDR3 spans 16 residues. V was clipped by 4 bases and J by 8 bases; unmatched bases: 10. The CDR3 here is CASSSTSGRVFGTQYF. The CDR3 nucleotides are TGTGCCAGCAGTTCGACTAGCGGGAGAGTGTTCGGTACGCAGTATTTT.